This T cell receptor beta chain was identified during a study of cytomegalovirus exposure and HLA in healthy donors. Study observations and caveats: Subsequent analysis found a tendency for first-cohort TCR clusters to co-occur within the 95 to 150 validation repertoires. The classifier reportedly diagnosed cytomegalovirus status with high sensitivity and specificity.

TCRdb's table, derived via immunoSEQ multiplex PCR, lists solely in-frame clones and lacks some. Among around 150,000 clones listed, around 92% were seen once. The CDR3 has 14 amino acids. Germline CDR1 and CDR2: SEHNR and FQNEAQ (reference sequence). V gave up 1 base and J gave up 12 bases, with 16 bases separating them. With regard to this clone: The antigen is unknown.

The validation cohort, a group of some 120 subjects, included the donors and was separate from the roughly 600-subject first cohort. The genes are TRBV7-9 and TRBJ2-4, with D unclear. The TCR was taken from a man between 18 and 35 years old in good health and CMV-seropositive. Sequences were obtained from PBMCs. CDR3: CASSLDRTAEDQYF. The DNA of the CDR3 is TGTGCCAGCAGCTTAGATAGAACGGCGGAAGATCAGTACTTC.